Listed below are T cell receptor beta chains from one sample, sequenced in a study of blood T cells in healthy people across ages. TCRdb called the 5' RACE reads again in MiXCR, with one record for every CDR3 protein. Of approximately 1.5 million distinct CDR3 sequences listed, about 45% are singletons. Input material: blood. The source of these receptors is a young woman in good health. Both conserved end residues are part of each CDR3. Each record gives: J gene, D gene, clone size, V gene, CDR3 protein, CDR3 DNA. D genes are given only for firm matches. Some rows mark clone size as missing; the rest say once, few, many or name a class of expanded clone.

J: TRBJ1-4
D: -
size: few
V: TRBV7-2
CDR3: CASSFRPGPNEKLFF
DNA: TGTGCCAGCAGCTTCCGCCCCGGCCCTAATGAAAAACTGTTTTTT

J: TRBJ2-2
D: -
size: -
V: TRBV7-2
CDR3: CASSLNPQSTNTGELFF
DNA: TGTGCCAGCAGCTTAAATCCCCAGAGCACGAACACCGGGGAGCTGTTTTTT

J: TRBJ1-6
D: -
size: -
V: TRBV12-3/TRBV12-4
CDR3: CASRGAKKGWGSPPHF
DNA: TGTGCCAGCAGGGGGGCGAAAAAGGGGTGGGGATCACCCCCCCACTTT

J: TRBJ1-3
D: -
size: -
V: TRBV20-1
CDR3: CSAIGARSGNTIYF
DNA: TGCAGTGCTATCGGCGCTCGCTCTGGAAACACCATATATTTT

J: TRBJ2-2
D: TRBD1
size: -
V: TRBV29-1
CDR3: CSAVRGHNGELFF
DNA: TGCAGCGCTGTTAGGGGGCATAACGGGGAGCTGTTTTTT

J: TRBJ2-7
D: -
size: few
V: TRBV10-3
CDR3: CAISDGVGGGIAYEQYF
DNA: TGTGCCATCAGTGATGGGGTCGGAGGGGGTATAGCCTACGAGCAGTACTTC

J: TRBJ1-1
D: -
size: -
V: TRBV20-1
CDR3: CSAREMGGGRTEAFF
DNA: TGCAGTGCTAGGGAAATGGGGGGGGGGCGCACTGAAGCTTTCTTT

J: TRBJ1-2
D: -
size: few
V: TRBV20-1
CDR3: CSARDTREGDGYTF
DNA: TGCAGTGCTAGAGATACCAGGGAGGGTGATGGCTACACCTTC

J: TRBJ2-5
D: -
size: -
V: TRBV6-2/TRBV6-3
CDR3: CASSYSSAGETQYF
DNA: TGTGCCAGCAGTTACTCGAGTGCGGGCGAGACCCAGTACTTC

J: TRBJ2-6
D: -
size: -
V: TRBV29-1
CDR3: CSVEDPALFVLTF
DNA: TGCAGCGTTGAAGATCCGGCCCTATTCGTCCTGACTTTC

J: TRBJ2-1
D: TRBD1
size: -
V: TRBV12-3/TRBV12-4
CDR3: CASRLQGTPQEQFF
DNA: TGTGCCAGCAGGCTACAGGGGACACCGCAAGAGCAGTTCTTC

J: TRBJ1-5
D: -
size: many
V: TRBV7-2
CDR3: CASSNGAGYSNQPQHF
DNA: TGTGCCAGCAGCAATGGGGCGGGTTATAGCAATCAGCCCCAGCATTTT

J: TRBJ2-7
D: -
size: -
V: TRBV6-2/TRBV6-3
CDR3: CASSSYGGRSEQYF
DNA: TGTGCCAGCAGTTCATACGGGGGACGGTCCGAGCAGTACTTC

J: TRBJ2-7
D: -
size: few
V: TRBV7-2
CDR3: CASSVRGGLEQYF
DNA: TGTGCCAGCAGCGTCCGAGGAGGGCTCGAGCAGTACTTC

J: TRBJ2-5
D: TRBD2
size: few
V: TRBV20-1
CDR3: CSASPAGVQETQYF
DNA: TGCAGTGCTAGTCCAGCGGGAGTTCAAGAGACCCAGTACTTC

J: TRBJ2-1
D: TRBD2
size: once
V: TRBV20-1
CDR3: CSAIDLAGVNEQFF
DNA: TGCAGTGCTATAGATTTAGCGGGGGTCAATGAGCAGTTCTTC

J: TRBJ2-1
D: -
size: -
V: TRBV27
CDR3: CASSLRRPRAVTYNEQFF
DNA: TGTGCCAGCAGTTTACGCCGACCCCGGGCAGTGACCTACAATGAGCAGTTCTTC

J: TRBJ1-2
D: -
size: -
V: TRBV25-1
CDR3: CASSEPGYYGYTF
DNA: TGTGCCAGCAGTGAGCCAGGATACTATGGCTACACCTTC

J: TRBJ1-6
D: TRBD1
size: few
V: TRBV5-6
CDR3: CASSLVTGLNSPLHF
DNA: TGTGCCAGCAGCTTGGTGACAGGGCTTAATTCACCCCTCCACTTT